Here is one T cell receptor beta chain with its context. The antigen is unknown. Investigators performed immunoSEQ version v3.0 at survey level. Only in-frame clones appear in the TCRdb table, and some are missing; sequencing was by immunoSEQ multiplex PCR. The data contain 30,000 or so clones, over 90% of them singletons. These data are taken from a study of long-term antiretroviral therapy in people with HIV. Regarding the study as a whole: Pre-ART expanded clones dominated the repertoire at every time point.

V was pared by 5 bases and J by 1 base, with 16 bases between. This CDR3 comprises 16 residues. Germline CDR1 SGHTA, CDR2 FQGNSA. This chain connects TRBV7-2 to TRBJ2-3; D gene unclear. The source was unsorted PBMCs, collected 6.2 years after starting antiretroviral therapy. The sequence came from a man in his forties with HIV. The CDR3 DNA reads TGTGCCAGCAGCGCCTCCTCCAACGGTCGCACAGATACGCAGTATTTT. It translates to CASSASSNGRTDTQYF.